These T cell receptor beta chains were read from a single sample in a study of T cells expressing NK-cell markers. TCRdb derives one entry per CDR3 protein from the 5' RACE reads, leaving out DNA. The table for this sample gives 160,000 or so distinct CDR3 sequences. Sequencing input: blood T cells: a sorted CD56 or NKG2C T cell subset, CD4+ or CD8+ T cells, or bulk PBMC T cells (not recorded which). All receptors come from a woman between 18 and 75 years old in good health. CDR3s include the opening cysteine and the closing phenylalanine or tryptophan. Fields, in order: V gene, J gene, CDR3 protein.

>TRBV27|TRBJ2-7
CASLRDRDSREQYF
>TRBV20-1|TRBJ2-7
CSAIFTSGGYEQYF
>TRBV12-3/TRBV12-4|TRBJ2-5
CASTPRDRGRETQYF
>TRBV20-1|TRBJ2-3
CSARVSGGRSTDTQYF
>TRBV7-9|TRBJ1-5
CASSSRTAYVQPQHF
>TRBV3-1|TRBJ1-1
CASSQVEGVTEAFF
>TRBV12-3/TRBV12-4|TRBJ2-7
CASSTHGYEQYF
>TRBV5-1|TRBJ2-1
CASSLQVTEYNEQFF
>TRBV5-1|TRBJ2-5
CASSLAASTWTQYF
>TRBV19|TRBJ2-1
CASIGGRAGTYNEQFF
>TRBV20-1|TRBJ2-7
CSASEKIGRQYF
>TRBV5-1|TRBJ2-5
CASYPIGGNQETQYF
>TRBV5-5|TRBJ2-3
CASRYELGTQYF
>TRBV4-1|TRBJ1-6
CASSQETRSHNSPLHF
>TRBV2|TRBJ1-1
CASSGRGHSNTEAFF
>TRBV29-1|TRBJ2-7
CSGIGGPDYEQYF
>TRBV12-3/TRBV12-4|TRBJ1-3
CASSFRQGATGNTIYF
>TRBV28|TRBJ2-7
CASSRTGITYEQYF
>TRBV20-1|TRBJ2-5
CSANGQGGRETQYF
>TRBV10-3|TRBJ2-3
CAIAGIITDTQYF